The sample holds many counts of the clone carrying this T cell receptor beta chain. The CDR3 length is 16 residues. With 5 bases removed from V and 8 bases from J, the gap between germline ends came to 22 bases. Germline lookup yields CDR1 SGHVS and CDR2 FNYEAQ. Preparation of the TCRbeta library used unique molecular identifiers. TCRdb used MiXCR to reprocess the PCR reads, holding one entry per CDR3 protein. The sample has just over 350,000 distinct CDR3 sequences, roughly 13% seen once. The sample comes from a study of T-cell reconstitution after alpha-beta-depleted transplantation in children. The specimen comprised PBMCs, sampled from the stem cell graft. The TCR sequence derives from a human donor who donated a stem cell graft to a child with Fanconi anemia. The J gene is TRBJ2-1, the V gene TRBV7-6; D might be TRBD2 (5 bases). The CDR3 reads CASSHRLRGEGDEQFF. The CDR3 DNA follows: TGTGCCAGCAGCCATCGGTTACGGGGTGAGGGCGATGAGCAGTTCTTC.